A selection of T cell receptor beta chains follows, all from one sample in a study of T cells in Graves' hyperthyroidism and ophthalmopathy. TCRdb reprocessed the multiplex PCR reads via MiXCR and lists one record per CDR3 protein. The table shows 450,000 to 650,000 distinct CDR3 sequences, with over 12% occurring only once. The sample consisted of blood. Every receptor here comes from a young woman with Graves' ophthalmopathy. The CDR3 runs from the conserved cysteine through the conserved F or W. A D gene is named only where the DNA matches it firmly. Size is stated as how often the clone was seen (once, few, many) or a class if it is expanded.

D gene	clone size	J gene	V gene	CDR3 DNA	CDR3 protein
TRBD1	many	TRBJ2-1	TRBV3-1	TGTGCCAGCAGCCCAAACAGGGGCCATGAGCAGTTCTTC	CASSPNRGHEQFF
TRBD1	few	TRBJ2-7	TRBV29-1	TGCAGCGTTTGGACAGGGGCCTACGAGCAGTACTTC	CSVWTGAYEQYF
TRBD1	few	TRBJ1-2	TRBV9	TGTGCCAGCCAGGGGGTTGACTATGGCTACACCTTC	CASQGVDYGYTF
NA	many	TRBJ2-6	TRBV28	TGTGCCAGCAGTTTAGGAGGCAGCTCTGGGGCCAACGTCCTGACTTTC	CASSLGGSSGANVLTF
NA	many	TRBJ2-2	TRBV7-2	TGTGCCAGCAGCTTAACCCAGCGGAGGAACACCGGGGAGCTGTTTTTT	CASSLTQRRNTGELFF
TRBD1	many	TRBJ2-1	TRBV29-1	TGCAGCGTTGAAGCCGGGACAGGAAGCTACAATGAGCAGTTCTTC	CSVEAGTGSYNEQFF
TRBD2	many	TRBJ2-2	TRBV27	TGTGCCAGCAGTTCCCGGACTAGAGTCTACACCGGGGAGCTGTTTTTT	CASSSRTRVYTGELFF
TRBD2	many	TRBJ2-7	TRBV12-3/TRBV12-4	TGTGCCTCAGCCGGGGGGGTCTACGAGCAGTACTTC	CASAGGVYEQYF
TRBD1	many	TRBJ2-3	TRBV6-1	TGTGCCAGCAGTGGACCGGACAGGCCGAGAGGCACAGATACGCAGTATTTT	CASSGPDRPRGTDTQYF
NA	few	TRBJ2-6	TRBV5-1	TGCGCCAGCAGCTTACCGGTTTCTGGGGCCAACGTCCTGACTTTC	CASSLPVSGANVLTF
NA	many	TRBJ2-4	TRBV7-2	TGTGCCAGCAGCTTAGCGATCGATCTAGCCAAAAACATTCAGTACTTC	CASSLAIDLAKNIQYF
TRBD1	few	TRBJ2-3	TRBV24-1	TGTGCCACCAGTGATCCCCTTGGGACAGGGAAGGTTGATACGCAGTATTTT	CATSDPLGTGKVDTQYF
NA	many	TRBJ1-1	TRBV3-1	TGTGCCAGCAGCCGGGCCGCGTGGCGCGGTGAAGCTTTCTTT	CASSRAAWRGEAFF